What follows describes a single T cell receptor beta chain. The data were taken from a study of blood T cell repertoires in COVID-19. About the study: Material from acute and convalescent COVID-19 was sourced from the United States, Italy and Spain.

Germline V gene data show CDR1 as LGHNT and CDR2 as FRNRAP. The CDR3 contains 13 residues. Trimming shortened V by 1 base and J by 9 bases, and 10 bases separated the two germline ends. This table comes from immunoSEQ multiplex PCR, and its TCRdb copy is limited to in-frame clones, with some not included. The sample records roughly 230,000 clones, nearly 90% being singletons. Sequencing was done on a sample of peripheral blood. This sequence joins TRBV12-5 and TRBJ2-1; D remains unclear. The TCR originated in a woman aged 40 to 50 who had recovered from COVID-19. The CDR3 protein is CASGLGTVGEQFF. The CDR3 DNA is TGTGCTAGTGGTTTGGGTACAGTGGGTGAGCAGTTCTTC.